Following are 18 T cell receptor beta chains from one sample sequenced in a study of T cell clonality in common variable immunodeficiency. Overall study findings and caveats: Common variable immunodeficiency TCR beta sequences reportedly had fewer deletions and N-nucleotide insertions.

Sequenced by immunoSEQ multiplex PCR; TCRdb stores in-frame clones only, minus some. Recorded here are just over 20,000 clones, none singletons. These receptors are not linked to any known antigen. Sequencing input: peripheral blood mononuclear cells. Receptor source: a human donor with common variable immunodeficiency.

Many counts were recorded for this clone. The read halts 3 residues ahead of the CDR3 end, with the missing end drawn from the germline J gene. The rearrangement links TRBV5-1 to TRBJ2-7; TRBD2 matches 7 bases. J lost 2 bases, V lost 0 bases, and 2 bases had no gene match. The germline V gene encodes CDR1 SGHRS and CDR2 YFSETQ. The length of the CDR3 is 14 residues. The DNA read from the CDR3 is TGCGCCAGCAGCTTGGAAGCGGGGCCCTACGAG. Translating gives CASSLEAGPYE. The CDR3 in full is CASSLEAGPYEQYF. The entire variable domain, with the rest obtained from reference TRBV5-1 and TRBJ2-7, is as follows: KAGVTQTPRYLIKTRGQQVTLSCSPISGHRSVSWYQQTPGQGLQFLFEYFSETQRNKGNFPGRFSGRQFSNSRSEMNVSTLELGDSALYLCASSLEAGPYEQYFGPGTRLTVT.

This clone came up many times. The part of the CDR3 DNA that was read is TGTGCCAGCAGCGTAGAAGGCTGGACATCAGAGACC. Translation: CASSVEGWTSET. The full CDR3 sequence reads CASSVEGWTSETQYF. The genes are TRBV9 and TRBJ2-5, with D perhaps TRBD1 (5 bases). The read ends 3 residues shy of where the CDR3 ends; the end is completed using the germline J gene. The V end was cut by 0 bases, the J end by 4 bases, with 13 bases between. This CDR3 is 15 amino acids long. Looked up from germline, CDR1 is SGDLS and CDR2 is YYNGEE.

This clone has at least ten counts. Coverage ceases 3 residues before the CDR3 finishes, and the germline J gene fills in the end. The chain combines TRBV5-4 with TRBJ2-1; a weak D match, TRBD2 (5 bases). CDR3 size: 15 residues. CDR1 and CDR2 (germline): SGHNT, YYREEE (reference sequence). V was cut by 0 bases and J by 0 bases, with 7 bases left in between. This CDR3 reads CASSLVLASYNEQFF. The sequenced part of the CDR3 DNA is TGTGCCAGCAGCTTGGTTCTAGCCTCCTACAATGAG. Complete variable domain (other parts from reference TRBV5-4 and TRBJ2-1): ETGVTQSPTHLIKTRGQQVTLRCSSQSGHNTVSWYQQALGQGPQFIFQYYREEENGRGNFPPRFSGLQFPNYSSELNVNALELDDSALYLCASSLVLASYNEQFFGPGTRLTVL.

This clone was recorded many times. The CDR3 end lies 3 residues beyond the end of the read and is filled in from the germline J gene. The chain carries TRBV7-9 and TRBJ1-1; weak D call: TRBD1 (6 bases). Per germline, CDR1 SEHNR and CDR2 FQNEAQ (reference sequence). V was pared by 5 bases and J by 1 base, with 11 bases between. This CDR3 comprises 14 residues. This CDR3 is CASSLQGPNTEAFF. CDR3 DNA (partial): TGTGCCAGCAGCCTACAGGGACCGAACACTGAA. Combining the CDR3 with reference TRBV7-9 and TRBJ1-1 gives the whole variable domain DTGVSQNPRHKITKRGQNVTFRCDPISEHNRLYWYRQTLGQGPEFLTYFQNEAQLEKSRLLSDRFSAERPKGSFSTLEIQRTEQGDSAMYLCASSLQGPNTEAFFGQGTRLTVV.

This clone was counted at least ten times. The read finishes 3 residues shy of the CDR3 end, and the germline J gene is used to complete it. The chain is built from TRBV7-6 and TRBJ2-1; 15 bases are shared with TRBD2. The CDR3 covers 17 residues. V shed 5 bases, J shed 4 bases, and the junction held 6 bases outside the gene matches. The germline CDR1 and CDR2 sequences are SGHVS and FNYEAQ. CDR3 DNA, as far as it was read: TGTGCCAGCAGCCTTCTAGGGACTAGCGGGGGGTACAATGAG. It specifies CASSLLGTSGGYNE. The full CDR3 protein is CASSLLGTSGGYNEQFF.

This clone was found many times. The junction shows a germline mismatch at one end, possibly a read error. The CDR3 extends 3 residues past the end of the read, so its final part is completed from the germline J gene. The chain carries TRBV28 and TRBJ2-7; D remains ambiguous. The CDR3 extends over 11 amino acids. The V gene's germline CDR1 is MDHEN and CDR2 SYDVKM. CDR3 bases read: TGTGCCAGTAGTTTTACATACGAG. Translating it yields CASSFTYE. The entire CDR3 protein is CASSFTYEQYF.

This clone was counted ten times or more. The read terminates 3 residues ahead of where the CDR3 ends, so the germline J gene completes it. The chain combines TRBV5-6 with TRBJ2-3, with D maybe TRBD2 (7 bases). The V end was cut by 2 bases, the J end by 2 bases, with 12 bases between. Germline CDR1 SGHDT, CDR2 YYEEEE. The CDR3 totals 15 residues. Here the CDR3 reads CASSFAGGPTDTQYF. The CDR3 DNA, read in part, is TGTGCCAGCAGCTTTGCCGGGGGGCCCACAGATACG.

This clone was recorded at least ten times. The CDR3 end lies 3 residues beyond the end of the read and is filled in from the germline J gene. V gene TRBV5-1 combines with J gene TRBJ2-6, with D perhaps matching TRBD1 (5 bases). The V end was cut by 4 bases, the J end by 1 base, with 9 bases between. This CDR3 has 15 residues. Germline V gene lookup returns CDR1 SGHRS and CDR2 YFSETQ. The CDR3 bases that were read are TGCGCCAGCAGCGTTACAGGTTCTGGGGCCAACGTC. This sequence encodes CASSVTGSGANV. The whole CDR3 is CASSVTGSGANVLTF.

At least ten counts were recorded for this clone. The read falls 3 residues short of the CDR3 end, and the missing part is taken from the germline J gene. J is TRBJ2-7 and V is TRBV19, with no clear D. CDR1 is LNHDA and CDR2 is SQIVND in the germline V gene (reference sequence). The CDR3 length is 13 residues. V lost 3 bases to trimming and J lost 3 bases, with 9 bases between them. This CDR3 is CASSIGQDYEQYF. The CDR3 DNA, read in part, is TGTGCCAGTAGTATCGGCCAGGACTACGAG. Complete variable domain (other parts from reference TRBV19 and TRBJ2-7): DGGITQSPKYLFRKEGQNVTLSCEQNLNHDAMYWYRQDPGQGLRLIYYSQIVNDFQKGDIAEGYSVSREKKESFPLTVTSAQKNPTAFYLCASSIGQDYEQYFGPGTRLTVT.

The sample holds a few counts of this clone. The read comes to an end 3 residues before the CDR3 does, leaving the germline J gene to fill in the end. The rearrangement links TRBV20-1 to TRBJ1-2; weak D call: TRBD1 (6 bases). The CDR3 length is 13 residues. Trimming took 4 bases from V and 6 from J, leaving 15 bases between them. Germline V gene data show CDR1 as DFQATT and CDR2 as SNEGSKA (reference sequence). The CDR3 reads CSATSQGRDGYTF. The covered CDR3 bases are TGCAGTGCTACTTCACAGGGTAGAGATGGC.

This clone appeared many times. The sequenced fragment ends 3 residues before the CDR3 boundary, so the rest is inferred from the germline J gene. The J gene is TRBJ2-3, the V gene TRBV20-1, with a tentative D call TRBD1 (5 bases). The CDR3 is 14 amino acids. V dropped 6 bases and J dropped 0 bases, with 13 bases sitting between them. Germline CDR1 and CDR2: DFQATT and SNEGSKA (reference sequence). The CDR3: CSAPFRESTDTQYF. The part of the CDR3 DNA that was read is TGCAGTGCCCCCTTCAGGGAAAGCACAGATACG.

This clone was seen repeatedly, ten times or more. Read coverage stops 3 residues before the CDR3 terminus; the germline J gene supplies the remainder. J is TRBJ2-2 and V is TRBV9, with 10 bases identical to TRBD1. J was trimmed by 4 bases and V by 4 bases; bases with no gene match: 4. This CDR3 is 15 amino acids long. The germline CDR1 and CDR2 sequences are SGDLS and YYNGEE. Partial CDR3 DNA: TGTGCCAGCAGCCTCTGGACAGGGGGCACCGGGGAG. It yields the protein CASSLWTGGTGE. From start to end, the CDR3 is CASSLWTGGTGELFF.

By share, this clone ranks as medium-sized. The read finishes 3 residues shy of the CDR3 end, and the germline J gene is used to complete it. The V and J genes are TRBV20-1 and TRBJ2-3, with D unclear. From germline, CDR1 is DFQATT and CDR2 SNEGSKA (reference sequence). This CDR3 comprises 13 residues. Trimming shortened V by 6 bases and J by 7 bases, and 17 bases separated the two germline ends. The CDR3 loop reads CSASGSTGNTQYF. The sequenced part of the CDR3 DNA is TGCAGTGCCTCCGGTAGCACCGGCAATACG.

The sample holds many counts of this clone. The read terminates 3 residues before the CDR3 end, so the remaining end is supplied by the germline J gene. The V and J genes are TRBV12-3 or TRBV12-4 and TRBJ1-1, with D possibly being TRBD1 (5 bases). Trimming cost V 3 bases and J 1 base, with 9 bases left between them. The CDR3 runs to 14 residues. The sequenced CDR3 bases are TGTGCCAGCAGTTTTCAGGGCGGGAACACTGAA. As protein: CASSFQGGNTE. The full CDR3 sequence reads CASSFQGGNTEAFF.

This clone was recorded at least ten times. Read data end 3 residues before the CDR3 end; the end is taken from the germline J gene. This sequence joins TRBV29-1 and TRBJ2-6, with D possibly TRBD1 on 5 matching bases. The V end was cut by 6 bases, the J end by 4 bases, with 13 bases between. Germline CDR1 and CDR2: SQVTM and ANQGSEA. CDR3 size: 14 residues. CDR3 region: CSVVGETGANVLTF. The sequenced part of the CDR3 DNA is TGCAGCGTAGTAGGGGAAACGGGGGCCAACGTC.

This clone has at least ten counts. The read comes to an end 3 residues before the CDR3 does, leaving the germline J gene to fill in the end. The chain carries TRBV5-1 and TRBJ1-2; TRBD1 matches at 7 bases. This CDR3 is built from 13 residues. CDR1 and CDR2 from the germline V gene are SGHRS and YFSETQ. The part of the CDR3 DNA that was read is TGCGCCAGCAGCCCCCGACAGGGTGAAGGC. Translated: CASSPRQGEG. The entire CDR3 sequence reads CASSPRQGEGYTF.

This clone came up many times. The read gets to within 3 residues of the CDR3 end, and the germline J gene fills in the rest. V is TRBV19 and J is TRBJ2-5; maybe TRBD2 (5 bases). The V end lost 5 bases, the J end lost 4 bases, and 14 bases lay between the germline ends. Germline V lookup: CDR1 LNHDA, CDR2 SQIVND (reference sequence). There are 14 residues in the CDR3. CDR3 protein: CASSSERSTETQYF. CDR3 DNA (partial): TGTGCCAGTAGTTCCGAGCGGAGTACAGAGACC.

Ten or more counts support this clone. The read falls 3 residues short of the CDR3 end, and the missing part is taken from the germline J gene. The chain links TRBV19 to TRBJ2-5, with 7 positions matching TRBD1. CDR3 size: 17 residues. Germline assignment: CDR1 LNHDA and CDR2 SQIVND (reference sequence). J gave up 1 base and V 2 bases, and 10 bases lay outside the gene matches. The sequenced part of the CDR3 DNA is TGTGCCAGTAGTATAAGATCCGAGGGGGCCCTCCAAGAGACC. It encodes CASSIRSEGALQET. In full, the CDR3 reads CASSIRSEGALQETQYF.